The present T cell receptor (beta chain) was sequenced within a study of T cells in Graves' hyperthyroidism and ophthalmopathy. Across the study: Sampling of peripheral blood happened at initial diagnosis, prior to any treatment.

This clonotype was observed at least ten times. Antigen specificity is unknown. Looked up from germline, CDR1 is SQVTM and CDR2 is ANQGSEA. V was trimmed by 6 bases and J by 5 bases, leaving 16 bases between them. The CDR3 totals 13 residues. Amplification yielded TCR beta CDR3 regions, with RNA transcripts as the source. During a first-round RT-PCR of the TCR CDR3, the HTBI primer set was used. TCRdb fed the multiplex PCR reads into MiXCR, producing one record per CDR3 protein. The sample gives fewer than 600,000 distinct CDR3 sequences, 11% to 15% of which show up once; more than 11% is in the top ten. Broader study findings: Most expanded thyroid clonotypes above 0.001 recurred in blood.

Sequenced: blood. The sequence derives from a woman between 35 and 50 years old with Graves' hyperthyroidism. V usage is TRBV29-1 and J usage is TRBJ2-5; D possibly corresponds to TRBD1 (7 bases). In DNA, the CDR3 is TGCAGCGTCAACGGGGCAGGGGGGGAGACCCAGTACTTC. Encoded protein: CSVNGAGGETQYF.